This record looks at one TCR beta chain sequence and its context. Its antigen remains unknown. CDR1 and CDR2 (germline): MGHRA, YSYEKL. With 0 bases removed from V and 0 bases from J, the gap between germline ends came to 12 bases. The CDR3 extends over 17 amino acids. Clones were read by immunoSEQ multiplex PCR, and TCRdb kept only the in-frame ones, dropping some. The table shows roughly 76,000 clones, with approximately 86% occurring only once. The data are from a study of OX40 agonist ivuxolimab in advanced cancers. Study-level information: Past anti-PD-1, anti-PD-L1 or anti-CTLA-4 therapy was accepted, and 30% to 45% had received some. Three patients, one with hepatocellular carcinoma and two with cutaneous melanoma, responded partially. Study findings and constraints: The study found that CD8+ T cells averaged more expanded clones than CD4+. Clonal expansion among partial responders at 0.1-3.0 mg/kg ranked near the lowest.

The source of this sequence is an adult with an advanced solid tumor such as melanoma, head and neck, liver or kidney cancer. The chain uses TRBV4-1 and TRBJ2-1; D is unclear. Material: CD4+ or CD8+ T cells sorted from blood, obtained in a trial of the OX40 agonist ivuxolimab. The CDR3 protein is CASSQDPAGISYNEQFF. CDR3 bases: TGCGCCAGCAGCCAAGATCCGGCCGGCATCTCCTACAATGAGCAGTTCTTC.